This TCR beta chain was identified in a study of spatial heterogeneity in lung cancer. Time point in this sample: sample taken at primary tumor resection. The authors sequenced whole RNA from tumor, nontumor lung or frozen PBMC without sorting. This clonotype was counted at least ten times. Germline CDR1 reads SEHNR; CDR2 reads FQNEAQ (reference sequence). This CDR3 comprises 18 residues. Trimming removed 4 bases from V and 0 bases from J, with 22 bases in between. TCRdb redid the calling of the 5' RACE reads with MiXCR, one entry per CDR3 protein. The data hold 19,000 or so distinct CDR3 sequences, with over 20% observed a single time.

V gene TRBV7-9 combines with J gene TRBJ2-7; a possible D gene is TRBD2 (5 bases). This sample comprised PBMCs, obtained at surgery. The receptor was derived from a female donor with early-stage non-small cell lung cancer. The CDR3 region is CASSSGFKGAAGSYEQYF. The CDR3 coding sequence is TGTGCCAGCAGCTCCGGCTTTAAGGGAGCGGCCGGCTCCTACGAGCAGTACTTC.